This record covers a single T cell receptor beta chain. This clonotype was counted a few times. Its antigen is not yet known. No clone much larger than this one lies a single base away; base qualities are absent. According to the germline V gene (reference sequence), CDR1 reads MNHNY and CDR2 reads SVGAGI. At the junction V is shortened by 0 bases and J by 0 bases, with 8 bases in between. The CDR3 numbers 15 residues from cysteine through phenylalanine. The only DNA kept is the CDR3, 45 bases in frame from the first base. Libraries were made using RACE. Sequencing was carried out with a NextSeq 500. Library preparation attached unique molecular identifiers to individual cDNA molecules for quantitative, reproducible TCR counting. From each blood RNA sample, both TCR alpha and TCR beta chains were sequenced. As for how the authors treated the data: The median number of TCRs per sample was roughly 98,000, ranging from about 20,000 to 700,000. The Decombinator software suite was used to annotate the V, J and CDR3 of the TCR reads. To make PS versus PT1 abundance plots, every sample was subsampled to the same number of TCRs (28,000). TCRs were defined as expanded if absent before sensitization and observed at least eight times at the 2-week time point. TCRdb itself trimmed the public reads at Q25 with fastp, ran MiXCR and retained productive beta chains. CDR3 protein duplicates are merged, each entry listing the most common genes and DNA. TCRdb's processing, not the authors' own work, is the source of the V and J calls. For this sample the table gives 65,000 to 95,000 distinct CDR3 sequences, of which 6.6% were detected only once. In total, the top ten clones hold 1.3% of the sample.

The time point label, read with the paper, signifies: patch test 2, 6 weeks after DPC sensitization. Explained via the paper, the treatment or condition label denotes: therapeutic diphenylcyclopropenone sensitization with weekly scalp DPC. At each patch-test visit, blood was drawn before the patch test was applied. Patients were considered eligible if aged 18 to 70, diagnosed with alopecia and deemed suitable for DPC therapy, and patients were excluded if pregnant. Total RNA was extracted from unfractionated whole blood collected in Tempus Blood RNA tubes. The data derive from a study of human T cells and chemical hapten exposure (dated by TCRdb to about 2021). Study-wide context: For sensitization, 2% DPC in acetone was applied to an approximately 2 cm by approximately 2 cm area of upper inner arm skin. The mostly female patient cohort included alopecia areata with under or over 50% scalp involvement, alopecia totalis and alopecia universalis. Roughly 30 alopecia patients gave blood for TCR sequencing at one to four time points (pre-sensitization, 2, 6 and 24 weeks). Libraries were pooled for sequencing, and variation in per-sample TCR yields was attributed mainly to small differences in library volumes within the pool. Patch tests used Finn chambers with 0.01% DPC on the upper back, scored after 6 days by International Contact Dermatitis Research Group standards. Throughout the study period of roughly five months, patients also received therapeutic DPC doses to the scalp every week. Peripheral blood TCR repertoire changes were tracked in vivo in alopecia patients during primary and secondary sensitization to the hapten diphenylcyclopropenone (DPC). Blood samples were taken from patients before sensitization (week 0) and then at 2, 6 and about 24 weeks after DPC sensitization. Points the paper makes about the study in general: The number of PT1 expanded TCRs positively correlated with patch test score, significant at thresholds 8, 16 and 32 but not 4. Significantly more large CDR3 similarity clusters were formed by expanded TCRs than by pre-sensitization or healthy control sets, consistent with antigen-driven responses. All patients had alopecia, a presumed autoimmune disease, so their immune response might differ from that of healthy individuals. DPC sensitization did not change the number of TCRs with a frequency above 1 in 1000, and there was no evidence of changes in global repertoire structure. Repeated subsampling changed both the strength of the expansion versus patch-test correlation and the threshold at which the correlation became significant.

The sequence links TRBV6-6 to TRBJ1-2, with TRBD1 as a weak D call on 5 bases. The sample here was whole blood, taken in connection with sensitization to the hapten diphenylcyclopropenone (DPC). The clonotype was recovered from a woman aged 30 to 39 with alopecia areata. Some clones in this sample may be carry-over from other donors' samples. Read as DNA, the sequence is TGTGCCAGCAGTTACTCGGCAGGGCCTAACTATGGCTACACCTTC. It translates as CASSYSAGPNYGYTF.